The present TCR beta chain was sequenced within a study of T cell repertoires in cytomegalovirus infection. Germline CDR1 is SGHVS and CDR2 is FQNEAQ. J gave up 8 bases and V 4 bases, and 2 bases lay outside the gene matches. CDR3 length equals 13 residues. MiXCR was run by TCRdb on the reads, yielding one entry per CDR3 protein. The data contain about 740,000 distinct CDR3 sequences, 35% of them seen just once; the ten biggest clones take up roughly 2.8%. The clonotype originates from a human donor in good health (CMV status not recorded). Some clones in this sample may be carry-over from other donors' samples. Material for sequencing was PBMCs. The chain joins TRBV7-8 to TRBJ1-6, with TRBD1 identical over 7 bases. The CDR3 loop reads CASSSDRDSPLHF. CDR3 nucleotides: TGTGCCAGCAGCTCCGACAGGGATTCACCCCTCCACTTT.